This T cell receptor (beta chain) appears in the sequencing data of a study of blood T cell repertoires in COVID-19. Study as a whole: Sites across the United States, Italy and Spain contributed samples from acute and convalescent COVID-19. Sources were T cells, B-cell-depleted T cells, or PBMCs; the material itself was cDNA or gDNA.

The trim removed 0 bases at V and 2 bases at J, leaving 6 bases unmatched. Per germline, CDR1 SEHNR and CDR2 FQNEAQ (reference sequence). This CDR3 contains 17 residues. As originally analysed: It was from reference gene primer amplification that nucleated cell counts were estimated. Profiled with immunoSEQ multiplex PCR; TCRdb holds only in-frame clones, not every one. Clone size and the V and J calls come from that table; the DNA yielded D and trimming. Of 29,000 or so clones listed, approximately 80% are singletons. The sample taken for sequencing was peripheral blood. The V call is TRBV7-9, the J call TRBJ2-3; 9 bases fit TRBD2. This TCR derives from a woman in her 70s with acute or convalescent COVID-19. The CDR3 bases are TGTGCCAGCAGCTTAGCGGGGCTAGCGGGGAACACAGATACGCAGTATTTT. Translating it yields CASSLAGLAGNTDTQYF.